This is a list of T cell receptor beta chains from one sample in a study of spatial heterogeneity in lung cancer. TCRdb re-called the 5' RACE reads through MiXCR, storing one row per CDR3 protein. The sample includes about 110,000 distinct CDR3 sequences, roughly a tenth of them seen just once. The sequences come from PBMCs, collected at follow-up. The receptors come from a female donor with early-stage non-small cell lung cancer. CDR3s include the opening cysteine and the closing phenylalanine or tryptophan. A D gene is named only where the DNA matches it firmly. The size of a clone is reported for some rows only, either as once, few or many, or as a class for expanded clones.

d_call: .; clone_size: .; v_call: TRBV9; j_call: TRBJ2-7; cdr3_nt: TGTGCCAGCAGCCCCAGGACAGAACTCTACGAGCAGTACTTC; cdr3_aa: CASSPRTELYEQYF
d_call: TRBD2; clone_size: many; v_call: TRBV3-1; j_call: TRBJ2-1; cdr3_nt: TGTGCCAGCAGCCTTGGAGTAGCGGGAGTAAATGAGCAGTTCTTC; cdr3_aa: CASSLGVAGVNEQFF
d_call: .; clone_size: few; v_call: TRBV28; j_call: TRBJ1-4; cdr3_nt: TGTGCCAGCAGTTTATGGGGTCCGACTAATGAAAAACTGTTTTTT; cdr3_aa: CASSLWGPTNEKLFF
d_call: TRBD1; clone_size: .; v_call: TRBV5-1; j_call: TRBJ1-1; cdr3_nt: TGCGCCAGCGGACAGGGGGACACTGAAGCTTTCTTT; cdr3_aa: CASGQGDTEAFF
d_call: TRBD2; clone_size: few; v_call: TRBV6-1; j_call: TRBJ2-7; cdr3_nt: TGTGCCAGCCAGGGAGCGGGAGGATACGAGCAGTACTTC; cdr3_aa: CASQGAGGYEQYF
d_call: .; clone_size: many; v_call: TRBV28; j_call: TRBJ2-7; cdr3_nt: TGTGCCAGTGGGGGGAACTACGAGCAGTACTTC; cdr3_aa: CASGGNYEQYF
d_call: .; clone_size: .; v_call: TRBV18; j_call: TRBJ2-5; cdr3_nt: TGTGCCAGCTCACCACAGGGAGAAGAGACCCAGTACTTC; cdr3_aa: CASSPQGEETQYF
d_call: TRBD1; clone_size: few; v_call: TRBV28; j_call: TRBJ1-2; cdr3_nt: TGTGCCAGCAGTTTTGGCAGGGGGACCTATGGCTACACCTTC; cdr3_aa: CASSFGRGTYGYTF
d_call: TRBD1; clone_size: few; v_call: TRBV5-1; j_call: TRBJ1-5; cdr3_nt: TGCGCCAGCAGCACCGGACAGGGGGCTGATCAGCCCCAGCATTTT; cdr3_aa: CASSTGQGADQPQHF
d_call: .; clone_size: few; v_call: TRBV10-3; j_call: TRBJ2-3; cdr3_nt: TGTGCCATCAAGGAAGGTTCGCCAGATACGCAGTATTTT; cdr3_aa: CAIKEGSPDTQYF
d_call: .; clone_size: .; v_call: TRBV13; j_call: TRBJ2-3; cdr3_nt: TGTGCCAGCAGCTTCGCCCCCGTGAAATATGGCGCAGATACGCAGTATTTT; cdr3_aa: CASSFAPVKYGADTQYF
d_call: TRBD2; clone_size: many; v_call: TRBV5-5; j_call: TRBJ2-1; cdr3_nt: TGTGCCAGCACCATGAGCGGGAGGGCGGGGAATGAGCAGTTCTTC; cdr3_aa: CASTMSGRAGNEQFF
d_call: .; clone_size: many; v_call: TRBV5-5; j_call: TRBJ1-5; cdr3_nt: TGTGCCAGCAGTTTGACAGGCAATCAGCCCCAGCATTTT; cdr3_aa: CASSLTGNQPQHF
d_call: TRBD1; clone_size: many; v_call: TRBV28; j_call: TRBJ1-5; cdr3_nt: TGTGCCAGCAGTACGACAGGGGAGGGACGTCAGCCCCAGCATTTT; cdr3_aa: CASSTTGEGRQPQHF
d_call: .; clone_size: .; v_call: TRBV2; j_call: TRBJ2-4; cdr3_nt: TGTGCCAGCAGTGTGACTAGTTCCAAAAACATTCAGTACTTC; cdr3_aa: CASSVTSSKNIQYF
d_call: .; clone_size: .; v_call: TRBV7-8; j_call: TRBJ1-5; cdr3_nt: TGTGCCAGCAGCTTAGATCCAGGGATGAGAAATCAGCCCCAGCATTTT; cdr3_aa: CASSLDPGMRNQPQHF
d_call: TRBD1; clone_size: few; v_call: TRBV7-9; j_call: TRBJ2-4; cdr3_nt: TGTGCCAGCAGCTGGAGACAGGGTTCGAAAAACATTCAGTACTTC; cdr3_aa: CASSWRQGSKNIQYF